The clone carrying this TCR beta chain showed up many times. These data are taken from a study of early T cells in non-severe SARS-CoV-2 infection. TCRdb analysed the 5' RACE reads with MiXCR anew, one entry per CDR3 protein. This table has about 30,000 distinct CDR3 sequences, more than 4.5% appearing once. Sequenced input: whole blood. This clonotype was obtained from an adult who was a healthcare worker with PCR-confirmed SARS-CoV-2 infection or an uninfected control (not recorded which).

CDR3 loop: CASSSRDRGPTGELFF. CDR3 coding DNA: TGTGCCAGCAGTTCCCGGGACAGGGGGCCGACCGGGGAGCTGTTTTTT. This chain uses TRBV28 with TRBJ2-2; TRBD1 matches 12 bases. Germline CDR1 and CDR2: MDHEN and SYDVKM. CDR3 length: 16 residues. Losses at the gene ends were 4 bases for V and 5 bases for J; bases not matched to a gene: 5.